The clone carrying this T cell receptor beta chain occurred a few times. Deletions cut 6 bases from V and 6 bases from J, with 21 bases between. CDR3 length: 14 amino acids. Germline V CDR1 and CDR2: GTSNPN, SVGIG (reference sequence). Sorting of CD4+ naive, central memory, regulatory and stem cell-like memory cells was performed via CD45RO/CCR7/CD25/CD127/CD95/CD27. This specimen belongs to a study of beta chain features in type 1 diabetes. Every bit of the isolated RNA underwent reverse transcription, so sequencing read expressed TCRB transcripts. Method: immunoSEQ multiplex PCR; TCRdb's copy keeps in-frame clones and lacks some. The table lists some 500,000 clones, around 10% of them singletons.

Sequencing used naive CD4+ T cells from blood. This clonotype originated in a woman younger than 35 in good health. The chain uses TRBV30 and TRBJ2-7, with a possible D match to TRBD2 (5 bases). The CDR3 sequence: CACQPLTVEGEQYF. The CDR3 DNA reads TGTGCCTGTCAACCGCTGACGGTTGAGGGCGAGCAGTACTTC.